This TCR beta chain was documented in a study of blood T cell repertoires in COVID-19. In assigning cohorts, the study relied on participant-reported clinical history. V lost 7 bases and J lost 6, with 10 bases in between. This CDR3 region has 12 residues. Germline lookup yields CDR1 MDHEN and CDR2 SYDVKM. Source study methods: Researchers report that nucleated cell counts were estimated from reference gene primer amplification. TCRdb keeps only in-frame clones here, not all; method: immunoSEQ multiplex PCR. V and J calls and clone size are as listed in that table; D and trimming were resolved from the DNA. The table lists under 450,000 clones, roughly 90% of them singletons.

The gene calls are TRBV28 and TRBJ1-5; D remains unclear. This TCR was recovered from a woman under 40 who had recovered from COVID-19. Sequenced input: PBMCs or T cells enriched from blood (not recorded which). The CDR3, as DNA: TGTGCCAGCAAGGGAGGGAGTCAGCCCCAGCATTTT. Protein: CASKGGSQPQHF. The full variable domain, completed using reference TRBV28 and TRBJ1-5, is DVKVTQSSRYLVKRTGEKVFLECVQDMDHENMFWYRQDPGLGLRLIYFSYDVKMKEKGDIPEGYSVSREKKERFSLILESASTNQTSMYLCASKGGSQPQHFGDGTRLSIL.